This record concerns one TCR beta chain sequence. Its matching antigen is unknown. The record originates from a study of T cell repertoires in cytomegalovirus infection. Overall study findings and caveats: The cumulative frequency of public TCR beta families identified carriers of CMV plus the relevant HLA.

TCRdb reprocessed the reads via MiXCR and lists one record per CDR3 protein. The sample includes some 500,000 distinct CDR3 sequences, roughly a third of them seen just once. Trimming took off 5 bases at V and 4 bases at J, with 20 bases between the two ends. Germline V gene sequence: CDR1 LNHDA, CDR2 SQIVND (reference sequence). CDR3 length equals 16 residues. Sequences were derived from cultured PBMCs, sampled from culture after CMV antigen stimulation. The sequence was obtained from a human donor in good health (CMV status not recorded). Some clones in this sample may be carry-over from other donors' samples. The genes are TRBV19 and TRBJ2-5; a possible D gene is TRBD2 (5 bases). CDR3 in DNA: TGTGCCAGTAGTCTCTCCTTTGGAAACGAGGGAGAGACCCAGTACTTC. This translates into CASSLSFGNEGETQYF.